These 21 T cell receptor beta chains share one sample of origin, sequenced in a study of T cells in Graves' hyperthyroidism and ophthalmopathy. It was RNA transcripts that yielded the amplified TCR beta CDR3 regions. HTBI primers were the set used in a first-round RT-PCR of the TCR CDR3. TCRdb used MiXCR to reprocess the multiplex PCR reads, holding one entry per CDR3 protein. Among about 290,000 distinct CDR3 sequences listed, approximately 16% were seen once. Sequenced input: blood. These receptors came from a man aged 25-40 years with Graves' hyperthyroidism.

V usage is TRBV5-1 and J usage is TRBJ2-6, with D hard to call. V gave up 1 base and J gave up 2 bases, with 7 bases separating them. The CDR3 has 15 amino acids. Germline V gene data show CDR1 as SGHRS and CDR2 as YFSETQ. The CDR3 spells CASSLSPTGANVLTF. Here the CDR3 DNA reads TGCGCCAGCAGCTTGAGTCCCACTGGGGCCAACGTCCTGACTTTC.

This clonotype was seen many times. The chain links TRBV11-2 to TRBJ2-3; no clear D gene. The V end lost 5 bases, the J end lost 4 bases, and 13 bases lay between the germline ends. This CDR3 is built from 14 residues. Per germline, CDR1 SGHAT and CDR2 FQNNGV. DNA for the CDR3: TGTGCCAGCAGCAAAAACACTGTCGCAGATACGCAGTATTTT. Protein: CASSKNTVADTQYF.

This clonotype was picked up a small number of times. The CDR3 sequence: CASSQNSGTDTQYF. The CDR3 DNA reads TGTGCCAGCAGCCAGAATTCGGGGACAGATACGCAGTATTTT. The J gene is TRBJ2-3, the V gene TRBV7-3, with D possibly TRBD2 on 5 matching bases. Trimming cost V 5 bases and J 3 bases, with 12 bases left between them. This CDR3 has 14 amino acids. Per germline, CDR1 SGHTA and CDR2 FQGTGA.

Comments on this clonotype: Sequence at one end of the junction differs from germline and may be a read error. This sequence joins TRBV7-9 and TRBJ2-7; 10 nucleotides match TRBD1. The germline gives CDR1 SEHNR, CDR2 FQNEAQ (reference sequence). This CDR3 has 14 amino acids. Written as DNA, the CDR3 is TGTGGCAGCAGCGACGGGACAGGGGACTACGAGCAGTACTTC. Translation: CGSSDGTGDYEQYF.

This clonotype was counted many times. V gene TRBV20-1 combines with J gene TRBJ1-1, with D unresolved. Trimming took off 0 bases at V and 4 bases at J, with 15 bases between the two ends. The CDR3 is 15 residues long. Per germline, CDR1 DFQATT and CDR2 SNEGSKA (reference sequence). The CDR3, as DNA: TGCAGTGCTAGAGATAAGGACCGCAGCTCCACTGAAGCTTTCTTT. Encoded protein: CSARDKDRSSTEAFF.

This clonotype showed up many times. The V call is TRBV18, the J call TRBJ2-7, with 12 bases lining up with TRBD1. J lost 6 bases, V lost 3 bases, and 6 bases had no gene match. The germline V gene encodes CDR1 KGHSH and CDR2 LQKENI. This CDR3 contains 15 residues. The CDR3 spells CASSPRDRGHGEQYF. The DNA of the CDR3 is TGTGCCAGCTCACCCCGGGACAGGGGGCATGGCGAGCAGTACTTC.

The sample holds a few counts of this clonotype. The chain links TRBV29-1 to TRBJ2-2; 11 positions match TRBD2. This CDR3 spans 15 amino acids. J gave up 6 bases and V 7 bases, and 10 bases lay outside the gene matches. Looked up from germline, CDR1 is SQVTM and CDR2 is ANQGSEA. CDR3 coding DNA: TGCAGCGCCCGACGGGCTAGCGGGAGGCCCGGGGAGCTGTTTTTT. Translation gives CSARRASGRPGELFF.

The table lists this clonotype with many counts. The chain uses TRBV2 and TRBJ2-5; the match to TRBD2 covers 11 bases. This CDR3 has 17 amino acids. Germline V gene lookup returns CDR1 SNHLY and CDR2 FYNNEI. Germline trimming cut 4 bases from V and 5 bases from J; bases unmatched to any gene: 12. The CDR3 loop is CASSGGFSGRAGETQYF. In DNA form, the CDR3 reads TGTGCCAGCAGTGGGGGGTTTAGCGGGAGGGCCGGTGAGACCCAGTACTTC.

This clonotype was counted at least ten times. The genes are TRBV3-1 and TRBJ2-3; possible D gene TRBD2, 5 bases. CDR1 is LGHDT and CDR2 is YNNKEL in the germline V gene (reference sequence). The V end was cut by 6 bases, the J end by 4 bases, with 11 bases between. The CDR3 length is 13 residues. The CDR3 DNA reads as TGTGCCAGCAGGCAACTAGGAGCAGATACGCAGTATTTT. It is translated as CASRQLGADTQYF.

This clonotype showed up many times. The V call is TRBV5-5, the J call TRBJ2-3; D is possibly TRBD2 (6 bases). The V end lost 4 bases, the J end lost 3 bases, and 18 bases lay between the germline ends. The CDR3 totals 16 residues. Germline lookup yields CDR1 SGHKS and CDR2 YYEKEE (reference sequence). The CDR3 sequence is CASSPAAAGLTDTQYF. Here the CDR3 DNA reads TGTGCCAGCAGCCCGGCGGCGGCGGGATTAACAGATACGCAGTATTTT.

This chain joins TRBV20-1 and TRBJ2-1, with D perhaps matching TRBD2 (6 bases). V shed 6 bases and J shed 0 bases, with 15 bases lying between them. The CDR3 runs to 15 residues. CDR1 is DFQATT and CDR2 is SNEGSKA in the germline V gene (reference sequence). The DNA for the CDR3 is TGCAGTGCCATACCAGGGAGGAGCTCCTACAATGAGCAGTTCTTC. Translated, it gives CSAIPGRSSYNEQFF.

As regards this clonotype: A single base separates this from a much larger clone, so it may be a read error. J is TRBJ1-1 and V is TRBV18, with D uncertain. Germline-derived CDR1 and CDR2 are KGHSH and LQKENI. The CDR3 has 15 residues. CDR3 residues: CASPPMSGGRDEAFF. CDR3 nucleotide sequence: TGTGCCAGCCCACCAATGAGTGGAGGTCGGGATGAAGCTTTCTTT.

The V call is TRBV9, the J call TRBJ1-6; the D is unclear. The germline V gene encodes CDR1 SGDLS and CDR2 YYNGEE. The ends were cut back, 2 bases at V and 3 bases at J, with 6 bases in the middle. The CDR3 has 14 amino acids. CDR3 coding DNA: TGTGCCAGCAGCGTCGGGGTCTATAATTCACCCCTCCACTTT. Translated: CASSVGVYNSPLHF.

This clonotype was observed a handful of times. This sequence joins TRBV20-1 and TRBJ1-2; TRBD1 is a possible D gene (6 bases). Germline CDR1 reads DFQATT; CDR2 reads SNEGSKA (reference sequence). The CDR3 runs to 12 residues. V dropped 6 bases and J dropped 3 bases, with 11 bases sitting between them. CDR3 sequence reads: CSARRQDYGYTF. As DNA, the CDR3 is TGCAGTGCCCGAAGACAGGACTATGGCTACACCTTC.

This clonotype was counted ten times or more. The rearrangement links TRBV28 to TRBJ2-1; the match to TRBD2 covers 7 bases. Trimming removed 5 bases from V and 12 bases from J; junction bases left unmatched: 10. Germline V gene lookup returns CDR1 MDHEN and CDR2 SYDVKM. CDR3 size: 13 residues. CDR3 in amino acids: CASSGRAGVRQFF. Here the CDR3 DNA reads TGTGCCAGCAGTGGCCGGGCGGGAGTTAGGCAGTTCTTC.

There are a few counts of this clonotype. V gene TRBV6-6 combines with J gene TRBJ2-1; D may be TRBD1 (8 bases). The CDR3 spans 18 residues. Germline values: CDR1 MNHNY, CDR2 SVGAGI (reference sequence). Trimming pared 0 bases from V and 6 bases from J, leaving 21 bases between. The DNA for the CDR3 is TGTGCCAGCAGTTACTCGACCGGGGGGCAGGGGGCGCGCAATGAGCAGTTCTTC. Translating it yields CASSYSTGGQGARNEQFF.

The V gene is TRBV5-6, the J gene TRBJ2-7, with 8 bases that match TRBD2. This CDR3 contains 15 residues. The V and J ends lost 6 bases and 0 bases, in that order; junction bases with no gene match: 8. CDR1 is SGHDT and CDR2 is YYEEEE in the germline V gene. For the CDR3, the DNA is TGTGCCAGCACCTCGGGAGGGACACGCTCCTACGAGCAGTACTTC. Translation: CASTSGGTRSYEQYF.

This clonotype was found many times. This rearrangement joins TRBV20-1 to TRBJ2-7; the match to TRBD1 covers 9 bases. Germline CDR1 reads DFQATT; CDR2 reads SNEGSKA (reference sequence). Unmatched junction bases numbered 11, after V lost 4 bases and J lost 7 bases. The CDR3 length is 14 residues. The chain's CDR3 is CSATTGGGNREQYF. The CDR3 nucleotides read TGCAGTGCTACGACAGGGGGAGGGAATAGGGAGCAGTACTTC.

This clonotype was detected many times. J is TRBJ2-3 and V is TRBV11-2, with D perhaps matching TRBD1 or TRBD2 (5 bases each). The CDR3 covers 15 residues. The V gene's germline CDR1 is SGHAT and CDR2 FQNNGV. V lost 5 bases to trimming and J lost 1 base, with 13 bases between them. CDR3 region: CASSPVRGRTDTQYF. The CDR3 DNA is TGTGCCAGCAGCCCTGTGAGGGGACGCACAGATACGCAGTATTTT.

This clonotype was picked up many times. The CDR3 DNA sequence: TGTGCCAGCAGTACTTTTGGGGCTGAAGCTTTCTTT. Protein: CASSTFGAEAFF. This chain links TRBV28 with TRBJ1-1; no reliable D call. Germline V gene sequence: CDR1 MDHEN, CDR2 SYDVKM. This CDR3 has 12 residues. Trimming left V 5 bases short and J 6 bases short, with 10 bases between.

There are many counts of this clonotype. J is TRBJ1-6 and V is TRBV30; the D is unclear. With 5 bases removed from V and 2 bases from J, the gap between germline ends came to 7 bases. Looked up from germline, CDR1 is GTSNPN and CDR2 is SVGIG (reference sequence). CDR3 length: 13 amino acids. This chain's CDR3 is CAWGGTYNSPLHF. CDR3 nucleotides: TGTGCCTGGGGAGGGACCTATAATTCACCCCTCCACTTT.